This TCR beta chain was sequenced in a study of identical twins. cDNA carried unique molecular identifiers, and a universal primer site was added by template switching. MiXCR was run by TCRdb on the 5' RACE reads, yielding one entry per CDR3 protein. Of about 340,000 distinct CDR3 sequences listed, around an eighth were seen once; the top ten hold roughly 7.8%. In this sample, this clonotype turned up a few times. The CDR3 is made up of 15 amino acids. V lost 5 bases and J lost 4; bases outside the gene matches: 6. Germline lookup yields CDR1 SGDLS and CDR2 YYNGEE. In addition, the sample was reused for a study of yellow fever vaccine responses in identical twins. This second report adds: After vaccination, twins' T cell response reportedly seemed partly convergent, partly personalized.

The sample was CD8+ T cells sorted from blood. The chain combines TRBV9 with TRBJ2-3, with 11 bases fitting TRBD2. The TCR was taken from a woman under 30 in good health. The CDR3 is CASSRSGRAADTQYF. The CDR3 DNA reads TGTGCCAGCAGTCGTAGCGGGAGGGCCGCAGATACGCAGTATTTT.